Below, one T cell receptor (beta chain) is given with its context. Per the original methods: Reference gene primer amplification in the assay estimated nucleated cell counts. Some clones are missing from TCRdb's copy, which holds only in-frame ones; the method was immunoSEQ multiplex PCR. V and J calls plus clone size are reproduced from that table; the DNA served to infer D and trimming. This sample has 50,000 to 75,000 clones, with around 73% found just once. The data stem from a study of blood T cell repertoires in COVID-19. About the research overall: Specimens from acute and convalescent COVID-19 originated in the United States, Italy and Spain. Sample material is recorded as cDNA or gDNA derived from T cells, B-cell-depleted T cells, or PBMCs.

The germline V gene encodes CDR1 MNHEY and CDR2 SMNVEV (reference sequence). The CDR3 consists of 12 residues. Trimming removed 6 bases from V and 5 bases from J, with 10 bases in between. The receptor comes from an elderly man with active or convalescent COVID-19. Sequencing was done on a sample of peripheral blood. This sequence joins TRBV27 and TRBJ1-2, with D hard to call. For the CDR3, the DNA is TGTGCCAGCAGCCTCTCCGGGTATGGCTACACCTTC. Its protein product is CASSLSGYGYTF.